These 19 T cell receptor beta chains originate from one sample sequenced in a study of T cell repertoires in cytomegalovirus infection. TCRdb redid the calling of the reads with MiXCR, one entry per CDR3 protein. The sample consists of approximately 110,000 distinct CDR3 sequences, more than 30% of them appearing once. What these receptors recognize is not known. Sequencing used CD8+ T cells from cultured PBMCs, obtained from culture after CMV antigen stimulation. The receptor set was obtained from a human donor in good health (CMV status not recorded). Some clones in this sample may be carry-over from other donors' samples.

The rearrangement links TRBV7-9 to TRBJ2-2; 8 bases align to TRBD2. The V gene end was trimmed by 5 bases and the J gene end by 7 bases; junction bases not matched to a gene: 9. There are 15 residues in the CDR3. Germline V gives CDR1 SEHNR, CDR2 FQNEAQ (reference sequence). The CDR3 region has the DNA TGTGCCAGCAGCCCCCGGCGGGGGGATATCGGGGAGCTGTTTTTT. As protein: CASSPRRGDIGELFF. Variable domain in full (rest from reference TRBV7-9 and TRBJ2-2): DTGVSQNPRHKITKRGQNVTFRCDPISEHNRLYWYRQTLGQGPEFLTYFQNEAQLEKSRLLSDRFSAERPKGSFSTLEIQRTEQGDSAMYLCASSPRRGDIGELFFGEGSRLTVL.

This clonotype was detected a few times. The J gene is TRBJ2-7, the V gene TRBV5-4; possible D gene TRBD2, 6 bases. Per germline, CDR1 SGHNT and CDR2 YYREEE (reference sequence). The V and J ends lost 0 bases and 0 bases respectively, with 10 bases between them. The CDR3 sequence is 15 residues long. Here the CDR3 reads CASSLAGTGSYEQYF. The CDR3 DNA reads TGTGCCAGCAGCTTGGCCGGGACTGGCTCCTACGAGCAGTACTTC.

The sample holds many counts of this clonotype. This chain uses TRBV7-6 with TRBJ2-5; no clear D. With 5 bases removed from V and 5 bases from J, the gap between germline ends came to 9 bases. Germline CDR1 and CDR2: SGHVS and FNYEAQ. The CDR3 runs 12 residues. The CDR3 loop reads CASSASRETQYF. Written as DNA, the CDR3 is TGTGCCAGCAGCGCCAGCAGGGAGACCCAGTACTTC.

In its sample, this clonotype was seen a few times. The gene calls are TRBV7-3 and TRBJ2-2; 8 bases agree with TRBD1. The CDR3 runs to 16 residues. Germline V CDR1 and CDR2: SGHTA, FQGTGA. Losses at the gene ends were 4 bases for V and 2 bases for J; bases not matched to a gene: 6. The CDR3: CASSSPGQVNTGELFF. The CDR3 DNA is TGTGCCAGCAGCTCTCCGGGACAGGTTAACACCGGGGAGCTGTTTTTT. Full variable domain (rest looked up from reference TRBV7-3 and TRBJ2-2): GAGVSQTPSNKVTEKGKYVELRCDPISGHTALYWYRQSLGQGPEFLIYFQGTGAADDSGLPNDRFFAVRPEGSVSTLKIQRTERGDSAVYLCASSSPGQVNTGELFFGEGSRLTVL.

This clonotype was counted ten times or more. The chain carries TRBV28 and TRBJ2-6; possibly TRBD2 for D (6 bases). Trimming shortened V by 6 bases and J by 0 bases, and 15 bases separated the two germline ends. The CDR3 spans 17 residues. Germline lookup yields CDR1 MDHEN and CDR2 SYDVKM. The chain's CDR3 is CASRPAGMSSGANVLTF. CDR3 DNA: TGTGCCAGCAGACCGGCGGGGATGTCCTCTGGGGCCAACGTCCTGACTTTC.

This clonotype was seen only a few times. The chain is built from TRBV6-1 and TRBJ2-2; the D gene is possibly TRBD2 (5 bases). Germline CDR1 and CDR2: MNHNS and SASEGT. The CDR3 has 15 amino acids. With 4 bases removed from V and 5 bases from J, the gap between germline ends came to 14 bases. Here the CDR3 DNA reads TGTGCCAGCAGTGTTCGGAGGTTCGAAACCGGGGAGCTGTTTTTT. Translation: CASSVRRFETGELFF.

The V call is TRBV6-6, the J call TRBJ2-2; the match to TRBD2 covers 8 bases. Germline loops: CDR1 MNHNY, CDR2 SVGAGI (reference sequence). CDR3 length: 16 residues. Trimming at V came to 6 bases and at J to 5 bases, leaving 11 bases not matched to a gene. The CDR3 here is CASRRRVAGNTGELFF. The CDR3 DNA reads as TGTGCCAGCAGGAGGAGGGTAGCGGGGAATACCGGGGAGCTGTTTTTT.

This sequence joins TRBV6-8 and TRBJ2-1; 10 bases line up with TRBD2. Trimming at V came to 6 bases and at J to 5 bases, leaving 16 bases not matched to a gene. This CDR3 comprises 18 residues. Germline-derived CDR1 and CDR2 are MNHGY and SAAAGT. The CDR3 nucleotides are TGTGCCAGCAGACCAAGCGCCGGGACTAGCGCGGTTGACAATGAGCAGTTCTTC. As protein: CASRPSAGTSAVDNEQFF.

This clonotype was observed a few times. This rearrangement joins TRBV28 to TRBJ2-7; the match to TRBD2 covers 13 bases. Germline trimming cut 5 bases from V and 0 bases from J; bases unmatched to any gene: 19. The CDR3 is made up of 21 amino acids. Germline values: CDR1 MDHEN, CDR2 SYDVKM. CDR3: CASSPLGLAGDRLQSSYEQYF. CDR3 in DNA: TGTGCCAGCAGTCCACTAGGACTAGCGGGGGACCGCCTCCAGAGCTCCTACGAGCAGTACTTC.

This clonotype has a handful of counts. The chain links TRBV29-1 to TRBJ2-1; D call uncertain. From germline, CDR1 is SQVTM and CDR2 ANQGSEA. The CDR3 runs to 14 residues. Trimming pared 3 bases from V and 1 base from J, leaving 10 bases between. CDR3 coding DNA: TGCAGCGTTGAGGACCTATCATCCTACAATGAGCAGTTCTTC. This translates into CSVEDLSSYNEQFF.

This sequence joins TRBV4-1 and TRBJ2-7; D is possibly TRBD1 (5 bases). This CDR3 region has 14 residues. Trimming left V 0 bases short and J 6 bases short, with 12 bases between. CDR1 is MGHRA, CDR2 YSYEKL, per germline. The CDR3 reads CASSQDRTSAEQYF. The DNA of the CDR3 is TGCGCCAGCAGCCAAGATCGGACATCTGCCGAGCAGTACTTC.

This clonotype was counted ten times or more. This rearrangement joins TRBV7-6 to TRBJ2-3, with D unclear. Germline assignment: CDR1 SGHVS and CDR2 FNYEAQ. This CDR3 has 15 residues. Trimming shortened V by 1 base and J by 0 bases, and 8 bases separated the two germline ends. The CDR3 DNA reads as TGTGCCAGCAGCTTAGGGAGTTCGAGCACAGATACGCAGTATTTT. As protein: CASSLGSSSTDTQYF.

In this sample, this clonotype turned up many times. This chain links TRBV7-8 with TRBJ1-1; D gene uncertain. Germline CDR1 is SGHVS and CDR2 is FQNEAQ. The CDR3 has 15 residues. V was clipped by 5 bases and J by 1 base, with 14 bases between them. The CDR3 reads CASSPWQAANTEAFF. CDR3 nucleotides: TGTGCCAGCAGCCCCTGGCAGGCCGCGAACACTGAAGCTTTCTTT.

This clonotype has just a few counts. In nucleotides, the CDR3 is TGTGCCAGCACCGTTGACAGGGCGCGGAAAGGCAATCAGCCCCAGCATTTT. It translates to CASTVDRARKGNQPQHF. The rearrangement links TRBV6-2 or TRBV6-3 to TRBJ1-5; 7 bases match TRBD1. V dropped 7 bases and J dropped 2; count of bases not matched to a gene: 14. The CDR3 sequence is 17 residues long. Germline CDR1 reads MNHEY; CDR2 reads SVGEGT.

This clonotype was seen many times. For the CDR3, the DNA is TGTGCCAGCAGCCCCCCGACAGTGAACACTGAAGCTTTCTTT. Translated: CASSPPTVNTEAFF. V usage is TRBV7-4 and J usage is TRBJ1-1, with a weak D call TRBD1 (5 bases). CDR1 and CDR2 from the germline V gene are SGHVT and SQSDAQ. This CDR3 region has 14 residues. The V gene lost 5 bases and the J gene lost 0 bases, with 10 bases spanning the gap.

This clonotype was counted only a few times. This chain connects TRBV12-3 or TRBV12-4 to TRBJ1-2; 7 positions match TRBD1. This CDR3 comprises 13 residues. With V trimmed by 6 bases and J by 5 bases, 6 bases remained unmatched. CDR3: CASSSGTVYGYTF. For the CDR3, the DNA is TGTGCCAGCAGCTCCGGGACAGTATATGGCTACACCTTC.

This sequence joins TRBV19 and TRBJ1-1, with D tentatively TRBD1 (5 bases). The germline V gene has CDR1 LNHDA and CDR2 SQIVND (reference sequence). Trimming removed 9 bases at V and 6 bases at J, with 20 bases between. This CDR3 comprises 14 residues. CDR3 sequence reads: CASVFGGGVAEAFF. In nucleotides, the CDR3 is TGTGCCAGCGTATTTGGCGGGGGAGTGGCTGAAGCTTTCTTT.

The chain recombines TRBV7-9 with TRBJ2-1; 8 bases line up with TRBD2. This CDR3 contains 20 residues. The V and J ends lost 4 bases and 0 bases, in that order; junction bases with no gene match: 17. In germline, CDR1 is SEHNR, CDR2 FQNEAQ (reference sequence). The DNA for the CDR3 is TGTGCCAGCAGCTCACCCCCGGGGGGCGGGGGGCTGAGCTCCTACAATGAGCAGTTCTTC. Protein product: CASSSPPGGGGLSSYNEQFF.

This clonotype was detected ten times or more. The CDR3 here is CSASRASYSNQPQHF. Written as DNA, the CDR3 is TGCAGTGCTAGTCGGGCAAGCTATAGCAATCAGCCCCAGCATTTT. The genes are TRBV20-1 and TRBJ1-5; D unclear. CDR3 length: 15 residues. Trimming removed 3 bases at V and 0 bases at J, with 12 bases between. The germline gives CDR1 DFQATT, CDR2 SNEGSKA (reference sequence).